Shown below are 29 T cell receptor beta chains from a single sample sequenced in a study of blood T cell repertoires in COVID-19. Sequencing was performed with immunoSEQ multiplex PCR; in TCRdb, only in-frame clones are kept and a portion is missing. The sample lists tens of thousands of clones; about 90% were seen once. Source material: peripheral blood. These receptors all stem from a woman in her forties or fifties in a cohort sampled during active COVID-19.

The gene calls are TRBV7-8 and TRBJ2-7, with 11 bases lining up with TRBD2. The junction had 5 bases not matched to a gene; V was cut back by 6 bases and J by 1 base. Looked up from germline, CDR1 is SGHVS and CDR2 is FQNEAQ. The CDR3 is made up of 15 amino acids. This chain's CDR3 is CASRPGTSGSYEQYF. CDR3 nucleotide sequence: TGTGCCAGCAGACCCGGGACTAGCGGTTCCTACGAGCAGTACTTC.

In this sample, this clone turned up a few times. CDR3 nucleotides: TGTGCCAGCAGCTTGGTACAGGGGATAACTATGAACACTGAAGCTTTCTTT. Translated, it gives CASSLVQGITMNTEAFF. The chain carries TRBV5-4 and TRBJ1-1, with 7 bases that match TRBD1. The V gene's germline CDR1 is SGHNT and CDR2 YYREEE (reference sequence). After removal of 0 bases from V and 0 bases from J, the junction contained 8 bases not matched to a gene. CDR3 size: 17 residues.

The V call is TRBV27, the J call TRBJ2-7; the D gene is possibly TRBD2 (5 bases). Trimming left V 2 bases short and J 2 bases short, with 7 bases between. Germline CDR1 MNHEY, CDR2 SMNVEV (reference sequence). This CDR3 is 13 amino acids long. The CDR3 nucleotides are TGTGCCAGCAGTTTAAGCGGCCCCTACGAGCAGTACTTC. As protein: CASSLSGPYEQYF.

The chain couples TRBV5-1 to TRBJ2-7; 8 bases agree with TRBD1. Germline lookup yields CDR1 SGHRS and CDR2 YFSETQ. Trimming removed 0 bases from V and 3 bases from J; junction bases left unmatched: 5. CDR3 length: 15 amino acids. The CDR3, as DNA: TGCGCCAGCAGCTTGGGGGACAGGCAACTCTACGAGCAGTACTTC. Amino acid sequence: CASSLGDRQLYEQYF.

The rearrangement links TRBV7-8 to TRBJ2-5; 7 nucleotides agree with TRBD1. The CDR3 extends over 14 amino acids. V shed 4 bases and J 1 base; nucleotides not matched to a gene: 3. Germline V gene lookup returns CDR1 SGHVS and CDR2 FQNEAQ. The CDR3 reads CASSSQGVQETQYF. DNA for the CDR3: TGTGCCAGCAGCTCCCAGGGGGTCCAAGAGACCCAGTACTTC.

The gene calls are TRBV4-2 and TRBJ2-7, with 13 bases fitting TRBD2. This CDR3 contains 16 residues. Germline V lookup: CDR1 LGHNA, CDR2 YNFKEQ. Trimming cost V 0 bases and J 6 bases; bases outside gene matches: 5. CDR3 residues: CASSQEVGLAGVEQYF. In nucleotides, the CDR3 is TGTGCCAGCAGCCAAGAGGTTGGACTAGCGGGAGTCGAGCAGTACTTC.

The chain recombines TRBV28 with TRBJ2-2; possibly TRBD2 for D (5 bases). The CDR3 length is 14 residues. Looked up from germline, CDR1 is MDHEN and CDR2 is SYDVKM. Trimming pared 3 bases from V and 5 bases from J, leaving 10 bases between. The CDR3 reads CASSFSPGTGELFF. The CDR3 DNA sequence: TGTGCCAGCAGTTTCTCCCCGGGGACCGGGGAGCTGTTTTTT. The whole variable domain, remainder taken from reference TRBV28 and TRBJ2-2, is DVKVTQSSRYLVKRTGEKVFLECVQDMDHENMFWYRQDPGLGLRLIYFSYDVKMKEKGDIPEGYSVSREKKERFSLILESASTNQTSMYLCASSFSPGTGELFFGEGSRLTVL.

In its sample, this clone was seen once. The chain is built from TRBV24-1 and TRBJ2-1; 10 bases line up with TRBD1. CDR1 and CDR2 from the germline V gene are KGHDR and SFDVKD. With V trimmed by 2 bases and J by 7 bases, 4 bases remained unmatched. The CDR3 covers 15 residues. The CDR3 nucleotides read TGTGCCACCAGTGATTCCCGGACAGGGGGAAATGAGCAGTTCTTC. This translates into CATSDSRTGGNEQFF.

The rearrangement joins TRBV28 to TRBJ1-1, with D unresolved. Germline values: CDR1 MDHEN, CDR2 SYDVKM. The CDR3 runs 14 residues. Trimming took off 3 bases at V and 4 bases at J, with 12 bases between the two ends. CDR3 residues: CASSFQPSGTEAFF. CDR3 in DNA: TGTGCCAGCAGTTTCCAACCTTCGGGCACTGAAGCTTTCTTT.

V usage is TRBV11-2 and J usage is TRBJ2-3; 7 bases are shared with TRBD1. Trimming at V came to 5 bases and at J to 5 bases, leaving 4 bases not matched to a gene. The length of the CDR3 is 13 residues. Germline loops: CDR1 SGHAT, CDR2 FQNNGV. CDR3 protein: CASSRNRGDTQYF. CDR3 DNA: TGTGCCAGCAGCCGGAACAGGGGAGATACGCAGTATTTT. The full variable domain, its missing parts supplied by reference TRBV11-2 and TRBJ2-3, is EAGVAQSPRYKIIEKRQSVAFWCNPISGHATLYWYQQILGQGPKLLIQFQNNGVVDDSQLPKDRFSAERLKGVDSTLKIQPAKLEDSAVYLCASSRNRGDTQYFGPGTRLTVL.

The V and J genes are TRBV6-4 and TRBJ1-1, with 9 positions matching TRBD1. The CDR3 runs to 15 residues. Germline values: CDR1 MRHNA, CDR2 SNTAGT. The V segment lost 0 bases and the J segment 4 bases; nucleotides outside the gene matches: 3. The CDR3 DNA reads TGTGCCAGCAGTGACTCAGGACAGGGGACCACTGAAGCTTTCTTT. Residues: CASSDSGQGTTEAFF.

The rearrangement joins TRBV7-9 to TRBJ2-3; D perhaps matches TRBD1 (6 bases). From germline, CDR1 is SEHNR and CDR2 FQNEAQ (reference sequence). This CDR3 region has 16 residues. Trimming took off 2 bases at V and 4 bases at J, with 16 bases between the two ends. The CDR3 bases are TGTGCCAGCAGCTTAATTTCAGGGACAAGGGCAGATACGCAGTATTTT. Translating gives CASSLISGTRADTQYF.

A single count supports this clone. The rearrangement links TRBV7-3 to TRBJ1-1; D ambiguous. Germline V gene data show CDR1 as SGHTA and CDR2 as FQGTGA. The CDR3 is made up of 13 amino acids. Trimming shortened V by 3 bases and J by 1 base, and 6 bases separated the two germline ends. CDR3 sequence: CASSFGGNTEAFF. DNA for the CDR3: TGTGCCAGCAGCTTTGGAGGGAACACTGAAGCTTTCTTT.

Written as DNA, the CDR3 is TGTGCCTCACACCGGGACAGAGGAGAGACCCAGTACTTC. This encodes CASHRDRGETQYF. This rearrangement joins TRBV30 to TRBJ2-5; 7 nucleotides match TRBD1. This CDR3 spans 13 amino acids. Germline values: CDR1 GTSNPN, CDR2 SVGIG (reference sequence). V was clipped by 7 bases and J by 4 bases; unmatched bases: 9.

The chain recombines TRBV10-1 with TRBJ2-1; TRBD2 might be the D (6 bases). With 5 bases removed from V and 4 bases from J, the gap between germline ends came to 18 bases. The CDR3 covers 16 residues. Germline values: CDR1 WNHNN, CDR2 SYGVQD (reference sequence). CDR3 nucleotide sequence: TGCGCCAGCAGTAGGGACTCCTCTAAGGGGTACAATGAGCAGTTCTTC. Its protein product is CASSRDSSKGYNEQFF.

The J gene is TRBJ1-1, the V gene TRBV28; 7 bases map to TRBD1. J lost 5 bases, V lost 2 bases, and 17 bases had no gene match. The CDR3 spans 18 residues. In germline, CDR1 is MDHEN, CDR2 SYDVKM. Here the CDR3 DNA reads TGTGCCAGCAGTTTAGATTTATTGGGGCACAGGGGATGGACTGAAGCTTTCTTT. Translation gives CASSLDLLGHRGWTEAFF.

V gene TRBV2 combines with J gene TRBJ2-7, with D uncertain. The CDR3 length is 15 residues. Germline V gene sequence: CDR1 SNHLY, CDR2 FYNNEI. Trimming took 8 bases from V and 1 from J, leaving 18 bases between them. CDR3 DNA sequence: TGTGCCAGCCTGATGTCAGTAGGCGGTTCCTACGAGCAGTACTTC. Encoded protein: CASLMSVGGSYEQYF.

J is TRBJ2-2 and V is TRBV29-1, with TRBD2 as a possible D gene (5 bases). This CDR3 has 14 amino acids. Germline loops: CDR1 SQVTM, CDR2 ANQGSEA. V was cut by 5 bases and J by 0 bases, with 10 bases left in between. CDR3 nucleotide sequence: TGCAGCGTTCTAGGACTGACGAACACCGGGGAGCTGTTTTTT. Protein sequence: CSVLGLTNTGELFF.

In the case of this clone: One end of the junction fails to match germline, which may point to a read error. The chain is built from TRBV9 and TRBJ2-1; 12 bases are a match to TRBD2. From germline, CDR1 is SGDLS and CDR2 YYNGEE. This CDR3 contains 13 residues. CDR3 nucleotides: TGTGCCAGCAGCCCCGGACTAGCGGGACTCGTGATCTTC. Translation: CASSPGLAGLVIF.

V is TRBV2 and J is TRBJ2-3; 8 bases map to TRBD2. Trimming took 6 bases from V and 2 from J; bases not matched to a gene: 4. The germline CDR1 and CDR2 sequences are SNHLY and FYNNEI. The CDR3 length is 14 residues. For the CDR3, the DNA is TGTGCCAGCAGCGGACTAGCTTCCACAGATACGCAGTATTTT. Its protein product is CASSGLASTDTQYF. The variable domain in full, completed from reference TRBV2 and TRBJ2-3, reads EPEVTQTPSHQVTQMGQEVILRCVPISNHLYFYWYRQILGQKVEFLVSFYNNEISEKSEIFDDQFSVERPDGSNFTLKIRSTKLEDSAMYFCASSGLASTDTQYFGPGTRLTVL.

The V gene is TRBV28, the J gene TRBJ2-3, with 10 bases identical to TRBD2. With 6 bases clipped from V and 6 bases from J, the junction kept 9 bases outside the gene matches. Germline V gene sequence: CDR1 MDHEN, CDR2 SYDVKM. The CDR3 totals 15 residues. CDR3 DNA: TGTGCCAGCAGGAGTGGAGCGGGAGGGGGGGATACGCAGTATTTT. Translated: CASRSGAGGGDTQYF.

The genes are TRBV19 and TRBJ1-5, with 9 bases fitting TRBD1. Per the germline V gene, CDR1 is LNHDA and CDR2 is SQIVND (reference sequence). With V trimmed by 9 bases and J by 6 bases, 9 bases remained unmatched. The CDR3 has 14 residues. The CDR3: CASSTGGAGQPQHF. CDR3 sequence (DNA): TGTGCCAGCAGCACAGGGGGCGCCGGTCAGCCCCAGCATTTT.

The V and J genes are TRBV15 and TRBJ2-1, with a tentative D call TRBD1 (6 bases). CDR3 length: 15 residues. The germline gives CDR1 LNHNV, CDR2 YYDKDF (reference sequence). The germline V and J ends were trimmed by 5 bases and 7 bases, with 18 bases remaining between them. Written as DNA, the CDR3 is TGTGCCACCAGCGGATACAGGGTGGTACAAAATGAGCAGTTCTTC. Its translation is CATSGYRVVQNEQFF.

This clone has only one observation. The V and J genes are TRBV3-1 (or the pseudogene TRBV3-2) and TRBJ2-6; D unresolved. Germline V gene sequence: CDR1 LGHDT, CDR2 YNNKEL (reference sequence). V lost 0 bases and J lost 0, with 3 bases in between. This CDR3 comprises 15 residues. The CDR3 nucleotides are TGTGCCAGCAGCCAAGACTACTCTGGGGCCAACGTCCTGACTTTC. Amino acids: CASSQDYSGANVLTF.

The chain has TRBV5-4 and TRBJ2-5; 9 nucleotides agree with TRBD2. The J segment lost 2 bases and the V segment lost 2 bases, leaving 10 bases of the junction unmatched. The CDR3 extends over 17 amino acids. Germline V gene lookup returns CDR1 SGHNT and CDR2 YYREEE (reference sequence). The CDR3 DNA reads as TGTGCCAGCAGCTTCGGCGGGAGGGCGCAGGGGCAAGAGACCCAGTACTTC. Its protein is CASSFGGRAQGQETQYF. Full variable domain (missing parts from reference TRBV5-4 and TRBJ2-5): ETGVTQSPTHLIKTRGQQVTLRCSSQSGHNTVSWYQQALGQGPQFIFQYYREEENGRGNFPPRFSGLQFPNYSSELNVNALELDDSALYLCASSFGGRAQGQETQYFGPGTRLLVL.

The rearrangement links TRBV10-3 to TRBJ1-5; no clear D. Germline V lookup: CDR1 ENHRY, CDR2 SYGVKD. V shed 3 bases and J shed 6 bases, with 15 bases lying between them. The CDR3 contains 15 residues. The CDR3 sequence is CAISDTDYVSQPQHF. The CDR3, as DNA: TGTGCCATCAGTGACACGGACTACGTTAGTCAGCCCCAGCATTTT.

The V and J genes are TRBV19 and TRBJ2-1; 7 bases match TRBD2. Looked up from germline, CDR1 is LNHDA and CDR2 is SQIVND (reference sequence). The CDR3 runs 13 residues. In nucleotides, the CDR3 is TGTGCTTCGGGGGGACTGGCCTACAATGAGCAGTTCTTC. It translates to CASGGLAYNEQFF.

V is TRBV28 and J is TRBJ2-1, with TRBD2 identical over 11 bases. CDR1 and CDR2 (germline): MDHEN, SYDVKM. This CDR3 region has 16 residues. V shed 4 bases, J shed 5 bases, and the junction held 7 bases outside the gene matches. The CDR3 spells CASSSLGTSGNNEQFF. Written as DNA, the CDR3 is TGTGCCAGCAGTTCCCTAGGGACTAGCGGAAACAATGAGCAGTTCTTC.

V usage is TRBV7-9 and J usage is TRBJ2-3, with 7 bases matching TRBD2. The V gene end was trimmed by 2 bases and the J gene end by 1 base; junction bases not matched to a gene: 9. CDR1 and CDR2 (germline): SEHNR, FQNEAQ (reference sequence). This CDR3 has 17 amino acids. CDR3 nucleotide sequence: TGTGCCAGCAGCTTACTCGCACGACGGGGGGGCACAGATACGCAGTATTTT. It translates to CASSLLARRGGTDTQYF.